This T cell receptor (beta chain) was profiled in a study of T cell therapy after organ transplantation (dated by TCRdb to the late 2010s). Context from the whole study: Autologous CMV-specific T cells, expanded in vitro for roughly 13 days with a peptide pool of 30 HLA class I and II CMV epitopes, were used as therapy products. Of the ten or so patients, only seven or eight had long-term post-therapy samples available. An open-label phase I trial of autologous CMV-specific adoptive T cell therapy in solid-organ transplant recipients was the basis for the study, which was a follow-up TRBV repertoire analysis. Each patient got up to 6 T cell doses, given every 2 weeks, and was then monitored for around 28 weeks after finishing therapy. Across 2 to 6 intravenous infusions, patients got a median of 1.92 x 10^8 CMV-specific T cells. Peripheral blood samples for the pretherapy time point were taken before T cell therapy began. Of the approximately ten patients, eight were classified as clinical responders and two as nonresponders.

The meaning of the sample's time point label: before start of T cell therapy. Patients were solid-organ transplant recipients with drug-resistant/recurrent cytomegalovirus. Roughly 10 of the trial participants were picked for repertoire analysis depending on whether post-therapy peripheral blood mononuclear cells were available. Viable CD3+CD8+CD4- lymphocytes were isolated from PBMCs by sorting on a BD FACSAria III. The Qiagen DNeasy Kit was used to extract genomic DNA from the sorted cells. Results the study describes overall, beyond this receptor: Nonresponders showed marked pretherapy clonal expansions with minimal repertoire change after therapy. Fold change in CD8 clonality after therapy inversely correlated with pretherapy clonality, suggesting less biased repertoires were more receptive to remodeling. Post-therapy reconstitution appeared to include both transferred clonotypes and endogenous clonotypes not detected in the therapy products. Because the cohort was small, confounders such as concurrent antirejection and antiviral medications could not be assessed. Few detected expansions in nonresponders may reflect reduced sample coverage from poor CD8+ T cell yield.

TRB CDR3 regions were amplified from genomic DNA with the immunoSEQ two-step, bias-controlled multiplex PCR assay. Sequencing of CDR3 libraries was carried out on an Illumina NextSeq 500. Per the authors' processing: The immunoSEQ Analyzer platform was used for initial alignment and bioinformatics, including bias normalization against synthetic CDR3 analogs. Annotation of V, D and J genes followed the definitions in the IMGT database. VDJtools version 1.1.10 and the R package tcR version 2.2.1.11 were used with default settings for further TRBV analyses. GLIPH analysis was performed with version 1.0 using default settings. In CDR3 sequences with at least 5 reads, significant changes in clonotype frequency were tested by a 2-sided binomial test with Benjamini-Hochberg correction (alpha = 0.01). TCRdb's version of the immuneACCESS table is confined to in-frame rearrangements and falls short of the full clone set. An unresolved V gene accounts for under half of the shortfall where checked; the remainder is of unknown origin. That table furnishes V, J and clone size, whereas the DNA furnished D and trimming. The sample table lists about 48,000 clones, 94% of them with a count of one. The top ten clonotypes cover around 3.1% of the sample.

The CDR3 holds 15 amino acids from the cysteine to the phenylalanine. Only CDR3 DNA remains: 45 bases, in frame from the first base. The germline V gene sets CDR1 to MNHEY and CDR2 to SVGAGI. The trim is 6 bases for V and 10 bases for J, with a gap of 22 bases between the germline ends. This clone was seen only a few times. Its antigen is not yet known. No base-level quality is on record; no much larger clone is a single base apart. Sequencing used CD8+ T cells from blood, obtained before autologous CMV-specific T cell therapy. The receptor was isolated from a human patient who had received a solid organ transplant and had CMV disease. This chain is built from TRBV6-5 and TRBJ2-1; TRBD2 is a possible D gene, resting on 6 matching bases. This receptor carries the CDR3 CASRALLAPIGEQFF. The nucleotide sequence reads TGTGCCAGCAGGGCCCTCCTAGCGCCAATTGGGGAGCAGTTCTTC.